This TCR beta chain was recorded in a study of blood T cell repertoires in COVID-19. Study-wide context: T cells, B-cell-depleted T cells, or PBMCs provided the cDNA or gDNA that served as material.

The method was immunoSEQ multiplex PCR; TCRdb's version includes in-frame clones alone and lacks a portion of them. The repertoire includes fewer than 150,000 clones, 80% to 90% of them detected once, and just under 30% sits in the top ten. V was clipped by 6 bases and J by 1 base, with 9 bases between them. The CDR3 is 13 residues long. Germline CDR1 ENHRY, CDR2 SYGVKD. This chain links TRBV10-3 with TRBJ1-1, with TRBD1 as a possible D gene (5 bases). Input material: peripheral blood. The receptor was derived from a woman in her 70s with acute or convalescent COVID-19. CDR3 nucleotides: TGTGCCATCAGGGGCAGGGAGAACACTGAAGCTTTCTTT. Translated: CAIRGRENTEAFF.